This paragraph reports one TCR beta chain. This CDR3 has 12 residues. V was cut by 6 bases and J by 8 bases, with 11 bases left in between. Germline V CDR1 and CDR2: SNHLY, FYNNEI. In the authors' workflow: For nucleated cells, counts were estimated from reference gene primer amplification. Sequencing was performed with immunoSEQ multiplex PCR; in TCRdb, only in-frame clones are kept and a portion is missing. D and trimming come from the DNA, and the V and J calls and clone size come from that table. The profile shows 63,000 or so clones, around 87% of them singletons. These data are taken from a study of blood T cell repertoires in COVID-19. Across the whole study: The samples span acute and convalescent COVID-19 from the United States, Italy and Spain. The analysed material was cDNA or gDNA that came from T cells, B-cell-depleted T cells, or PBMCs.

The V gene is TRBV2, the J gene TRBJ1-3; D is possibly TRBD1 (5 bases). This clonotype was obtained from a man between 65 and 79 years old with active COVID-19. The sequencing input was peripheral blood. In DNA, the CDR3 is TGTGCCAGCAGCCAACGGGGGGACACCATATATTTT. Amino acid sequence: CASSQRGDTIYF.